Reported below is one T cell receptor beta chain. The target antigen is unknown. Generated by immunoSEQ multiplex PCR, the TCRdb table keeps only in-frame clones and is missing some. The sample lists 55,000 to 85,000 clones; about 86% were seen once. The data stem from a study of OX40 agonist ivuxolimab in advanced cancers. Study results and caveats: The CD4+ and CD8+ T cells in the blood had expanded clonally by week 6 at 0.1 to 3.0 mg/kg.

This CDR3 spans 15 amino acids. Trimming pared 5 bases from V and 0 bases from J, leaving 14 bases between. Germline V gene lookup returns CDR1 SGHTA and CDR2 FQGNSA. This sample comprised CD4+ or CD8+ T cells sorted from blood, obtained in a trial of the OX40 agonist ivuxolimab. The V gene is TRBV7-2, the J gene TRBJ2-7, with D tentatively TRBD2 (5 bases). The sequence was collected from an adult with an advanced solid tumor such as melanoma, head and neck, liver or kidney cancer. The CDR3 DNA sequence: TGTGCCAGCAGCCCCCGCTTAAGCGGCTCCTACGAGCAGTACTTC. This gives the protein CASSPRLSGSYEQYF.